Shown below are 3 T cell receptor beta chains from a single sample sequenced in a study of OX40 agonist ivuxolimab in advanced cancers. Clones were sequenced by immunoSEQ multiplex PCR, and TCRdb holds only the in-frame ones, with some missing. In the table there are roughly 74,000 clones, approximately 95% of which are singletons. Sequencing was performed on CD4+ or CD8+ T cells sorted from blood, taken in a trial of the OX40 agonist ivuxolimab. These receptor sequences come from an adult with an advanced solid tumor such as melanoma, head and neck, liver or kidney cancer.

The V and J genes are TRBV28 and TRBJ2-5; D possibly corresponds to TRBD2 (6 bases). This CDR3 comprises 15 residues. With 4 bases removed from V and 9 bases from J, the gap between germline ends came to 21 bases. CDR1 and CDR2 from the germline V gene are MDHEN and SYDVKM. CDR3 DNA sequence: TGTGCCAGCAGTTCCCCCGGGAGACCCTCGTTCGCCCAGTACTTC. Protein product: CASSSPGRPSFAQYF.

The rearrangement joins TRBV6-5 to TRBJ1-1; D not resolved. Germline V gene sequence: CDR1 MNHEY, CDR2 SVGAGI. V shed 4 bases and J shed 7 bases, with 7 bases lying between them. CDR3 length: 11 amino acids. CDR3 DNA sequence: TGTGCCAGCAGTTCGGGGAGTGAAGCTTTCTTT. Protein: CASSSGSEAFF.

The rearrangement links TRBV19 to TRBJ1-2; D perhaps matches TRBD1 (6 bases). V lost 5 bases to trimming and J lost 8 bases, with 12 bases between them. Germline V gene sequence: CDR1 LNHDA, CDR2 SQIVND (reference sequence). This CDR3 region has 12 residues. CDR3 residues: CASSPSGAGYTF. The CDR3 DNA is TGTGCCAGTAGTCCGTCGGGGGCGGGCTACACCTTC.